The 25 T cell receptor beta chains below all came from one sample that was sequenced in a study of CD8 T cells in Susac syndrome. RNA in amounts of roughly 0.5 to 1 ug was reverse transcribed with random hexamers. MiXCR, applied by TCRdb to the immunoSEQ multiplex PCR reads, yields one record per CDR3 protein. In the table there are approximately 110,000 distinct CDR3 sequences, around 94% of which are singletons. Input material: CD4+ T cells from PBMCs. These receptors originate from a human donor in good health.

The chain has TRBV6-6 and TRBJ2-7; D may be TRBD1 (6 bases). Germline loops: CDR1 MNHNY, CDR2 SVGAGI (reference sequence). Trimming removed 2 bases at V and 1 base at J, with 9 bases between. This CDR3 has 14 amino acids. In DNA, the CDR3 is TGTGCCAGCAGTTACCCGGGACAATCCTACGAGCAGTACTTC. Its protein is CASSYPGQSYEQYF.

J is TRBJ1-3 and V is TRBV20-1; 9 nucleotides line up with TRBD1. This CDR3 contains 15 residues. The V gene end was trimmed by 4 bases and the J gene end by 9 bases; junction bases not matched to a gene: 13. Per germline, CDR1 DFQATT and CDR2 SNEGSKA (reference sequence). CDR3 sequence reads: CSAKTSGTGTATIYF. In nucleotides, the CDR3 is TGCAGTGCTAAGACGTCCGGGACAGGGACCGCCACCATATATTTT.

The chain has TRBV14 and TRBJ2-1; D is uncertain. Germline V CDR1 and CDR2: SGHDN, FVKESK. V dropped 1 base and J dropped 6 bases, with 10 bases sitting between them. The CDR3 length is 14 residues. CDR3 loop: CASSQGYGTNEQFF. For the CDR3, the DNA is TGTGCCAGCAGCCAAGGGTACGGTACCAATGAGCAGTTCTTC.

V is TRBV7-2 and J is TRBJ1-5; D is undetermined. V lost 5 bases to trimming and J lost 7 bases, with 9 bases between them. CDR3 length: 12 amino acids. Germline CDR1 is SGHTA and CDR2 is FQGNSA. The CDR3: CASSQVNQPQHF. The CDR3 DNA sequence: TGTGCCAGCAGCCAAGTCAACCAGCCCCAGCATTTT.

This rearrangement joins TRBV6-5 to TRBJ1-5; TRBD1 matches at 7 bases. V lost 6 bases and J lost 5; bases outside the gene matches: 4. This CDR3 is 13 amino acids long. Germline lookup yields CDR1 MNHEY and CDR2 SVGAGI. CDR3 protein: CASRETGDQPQHF. CDR3 DNA: TGTGCCAGCAGGGAAACAGGGGATCAGCCCCAGCATTTT.

The CDR3 DNA follows: TGCAGTGCTAGAGATAGTTACAGATTAGACTCCTACGAGCAGTACTTC. It yields the protein CSARDSYRLDSYEQYF. The chain employs TRBV20-1 and TRBJ2-7; D not certain. V lost 0 bases and J 0 bases, leaving 15 bases between the germline ends. The germline V gene has CDR1 DFQATT and CDR2 SNEGSKA (reference sequence). This CDR3 spans 16 amino acids.

CDR3 region: CASYPGRTVNTEAFF. CDR3 sequence (DNA): TGTGCCTCCTACCCCGGTCGGACAGTGAACACTGAAGCTTTCTTT. This chain connects TRBV5-6 to TRBJ1-1, with D perhaps TRBD1 (6 bases). Trimming pared 10 bases from V and 0 bases from J, leaving 19 bases between. CDR1 and CDR2 (germline): SGHDT, YYEEEE. The CDR3 spans 15 residues.

This chain uses TRBV19 with TRBJ1-5; 11 bases are shared with TRBD1. After removal of 1 base from V and 6 bases from J, the junction contained 2 bases not matched to a gene. This CDR3 contains 15 residues. The germline V gene has CDR1 LNHDA and CDR2 SQIVND (reference sequence). The CDR3 DNA reads as TGTGCCAGTAGTATAGGGACAGGGGGCGTTCAGCCCCAGCATTTT. It is translated as CASSIGTGGVQPQHF.

This rearrangement joins TRBV2 to TRBJ2-7; possibly TRBD1 for D (6 bases). CDR3 size: 14 residues. The germline gives CDR1 SNHLY, CDR2 FYNNEI. V gave up 2 bases and J gave up 2 bases, with 10 bases separating them. Here the CDR3 reads CASSERQDPYEQYF. CDR3 sequence (DNA): TGTGCCAGCAGTGAACGACAGGATCCCTACGAGCAGTACTTC.

The chain joins TRBV19 to TRBJ1-3; no reliable D call. Deletions cut 9 bases from V and 2 bases from J, with 17 bases between. This CDR3 has 15 amino acids. Germline V gene data show CDR1 as LNHDA and CDR2 as SQIVND (reference sequence). This chain's CDR3 is CASPDAALPGNTIYF. CDR3 DNA: TGTGCCAGCCCAGATGCAGCCCTTCCTGGAAACACCATATATTTT.

The rearrangement links TRBV20-1 to TRBJ2-3; tentative D call: TRBD1 (5 bases). V gave up 3 bases and J gave up 1 base, with 11 bases separating them. Germline V lookup: CDR1 DFQATT, CDR2 SNEGSKA (reference sequence). The CDR3 spans 14 residues. CDR3 loop: CSASDSHRTDTQYF. Written as DNA, the CDR3 is TGCAGTGCTAGCGACAGTCATCGCACAGATACGCAGTATTTT.

The chain has TRBV10-3 and TRBJ1-5, with no clear D. From germline, CDR1 is ENHRY and CDR2 SYGVKD. This CDR3 spans 14 amino acids. Trimming stripped 0 bases from V and 4 bases from J, with 7 bases between. CDR3 region: CAISESLGNQPQHF. The CDR3 DNA follows: TGTGCCATCAGTGAGTCCCTAGGGAATCAGCCCCAGCATTTT.

This rearrangement joins TRBV12-5 to TRBJ1-1; D ambiguous. The germline CDR1 and CDR2 sequences are LGHNT and FRNRAP. Trimming took off 2 bases at V and 4 bases at J, with 14 bases between the two ends. The CDR3 has 15 amino acids. The CDR3 here is CASGLPYALGTEAFF. In DNA form, the CDR3 reads TGTGCTAGTGGTTTGCCGTACGCGCTGGGCACTGAAGCTTTCTTT.

The rearrangement uses TRBV2 and TRBJ2-1; tentatively, D is TRBD1 or TRBD2 (5 bases each). CDR1 SNHLY and CDR2 FYNNEI come from the germline V gene. The CDR3 runs to 14 residues. V was cut by 8 bases and J by 0 bases, with 11 bases left in between. CDR3 loop: CASASGGSYNEQFF. Written as DNA, the CDR3 is TGTGCCAGCGCTTCTGGGGGCTCCTACAATGAGCAGTTCTTC.

This chain uses TRBV29-1 with TRBJ1-5; tentative D call: TRBD1 (5 bases). CDR3 length equals 13 residues. The germline V gene has CDR1 SQVTM and CDR2 ANQGSEA. Trimming left V 6 bases short and J 3 bases short, with 12 bases between. The CDR3 DNA reads as TGCAGCGTGATCCAGGGTACCAATCAGCCCCAGCATTTT. Translation: CSVIQGTNQPQHF.

This sequence joins TRBV19 and TRBJ1-5, with 12 nucleotides matching TRBD1. The germline CDR1 and CDR2 sequences are LNHDA and SQIVND (reference sequence). V was pared by 5 bases and J by 3 bases, with 11 bases of the junction left unmatched. The CDR3 length is 18 residues. The CDR3 bases are TGTGCCAGTAGTCCCGGGACAGGGGGCTTCACACACAATCAGCCCCAGCATTTT. Protein: CASSPGTGGFTHNQPQHF.

The genes are TRBV4-3 and TRBJ2-3, with 8 bases aligning to TRBD1. Germline CDR1 reads LGHNA; CDR2 reads YSLEER. The CDR3 extends over 16 amino acids. J was trimmed by 7 bases and V by 2 bases; bases with no gene match: 11. The CDR3 loop is CASSQRTGTVVNTQYF. For the CDR3, the DNA is TGCGCCAGCAGCCAACGGACAGGGACCGTTGTTAATACGCAGTATTTT.

The chain combines TRBV20-1 with TRBJ2-3, with D possibly being TRBD2 (6 bases). V dropped 4 bases and J dropped 0 bases, with 17 bases sitting between them. CDR1 is DFQATT and CDR2 is SNEGSKA in the germline V gene (reference sequence). The CDR3 covers 16 residues. The CDR3 protein is CSAKPLASASTDTQYF. In nucleotides, the CDR3 is TGCAGTGCTAAGCCGTTGGCTAGCGCGAGCACAGATACGCAGTATTTT.

V and J are TRBV29-1 and TRBJ2-5; the match to TRBD1 covers 8 bases. V gave up 5 bases and J gave up 4 bases; unmatched junction bases: 6. CDR3 length: 13 amino acids. From germline, CDR1 is SQVTM and CDR2 ANQGSEA. The CDR3 region is CSVRQGAAETQYF. The CDR3 coding sequence is TGCAGCGTTCGGCAGGGGGCCGCAGAGACCCAGTACTTC.

The gene calls are TRBV12-3 or TRBV12-4 and TRBJ1-1; TRBD1 is a possible D gene (6 bases). The CDR3 contains 16 residues. V was shortened by 5 bases and J by 2 bases, with 18 bases between the two germline ends. Here the CDR3 reads CASSPTTGQRNTEAFF. The CDR3 nucleotides read TGTGCCAGCAGTCCCACAACCGGACAGAGAAACACTGAAGCTTTCTTT.

This clonotype was counted a single time. Here the CDR3 reads CACQTTARLGGYTF. CDR3 bases: TGTGCCTGTCAAACAACGGCAAGGCTCGGTGGCTACACCTTC. This chain links TRBV30 with TRBJ1-2; D not resolved. The V end lost 6 bases, the J end lost 7 bases, and 21 bases lay between the germline ends. From germline, CDR1 is GTSNPN and CDR2 SVGIG (reference sequence). CDR3 size: 14 residues.

The chain links TRBV30 to TRBJ1-1; D is possibly TRBD1 (5 bases). Deletions cut 5 bases from V and 0 bases from J, with 10 bases between. CDR1 is GTSNPN, CDR2 SVGIG, per germline (reference sequence). This CDR3 spans 13 amino acids. The CDR3 sequence: CAWGAEVNTEAFF. The DNA of the CDR3 is TGTGCCTGGGGGGCGGAGGTGAACACTGAAGCTTTCTTT. Based on the CDR3 plus reference TRBV30 and TRBJ1-1, the full variable domain is SQTIHQWPATLVQPVGSPLSLECTVEGTSNPNLYWYRQAAGRGLQLLFYSVGIGQISSEVPQNLSASRPQDRQFILSSKKLLLSDSGFYLCAWGAEVNTEAFFGQGTRLTVV.

The J gene is TRBJ2-2, the V gene TRBV7-8; TRBD1 aligns across 10 bases. V gave up 5 bases and J gave up 0 bases; unmatched junction bases: 3. CDR3 length: 16 amino acids. Germline V gene lookup returns CDR1 SGHVS and CDR2 FQNEAQ. CDR3 nucleotides: TGTGCCAGCAGCCTGGGGACAGGGGCGAACACCGGGGAGCTGTTTTTT. Its protein is CASSLGTGANTGELFF.

This clonotype is a singleton in its sample. V gene TRBV30 combines with J gene TRBJ1-1; maybe TRBD1 (5 bases). The CDR3 is made up of 15 amino acids. CDR1 GTSNPN and CDR2 SVGIG come from the germline V gene (reference sequence). V was clipped by 3 bases and J by 6 bases, with 20 bases between them. CDR3 sequence: CAWSRTAGPTAEAFF. The CDR3 nucleotides read TGTGCCTGGAGCCGTACGGCGGGACCGACGGCTGAAGCTTTCTTT.

V usage is TRBV20-1 and J usage is TRBJ2-7; D possibly corresponds to TRBD1 (5 bases). CDR1 and CDR2 from the germline V gene are DFQATT and SNEGSKA (reference sequence). The CDR3 extends over 15 amino acids. The V and J ends lost 4 bases and 0 bases respectively, with 16 bases between them. CDR3 residues: CSATGQPLNSYEQYF. CDR3 bases: TGCAGTGCTACCGGACAACCCCTTAACTCCTACGAGCAGTACTTC.